These 3 T cell receptor beta chains came from one sample sequenced in a study of control samples from healthy donors and cancer patients. Sequencing used immunoSEQ multiplex PCR; TCRdb keeps in-frame clones, though not all of them. The data hold 88,000 or so clones, with around 94% observed a single time. Material: blood. Receptors were obtained from a woman younger than 30 in good health.

V gene TRBV27 combines with J gene TRBJ2-7; 15 bases map to TRBD2. This CDR3 contains 17 residues. Germline V gene sequence: CDR1 MNHEY, CDR2 SMNVEV (reference sequence). J gave up 2 bases and V 5 bases, and 7 bases lay outside the gene matches. The CDR3 DNA sequence: TGTGCCAGCAGTGGACTAGCGGGAGGGTTAAAAGCCTACGAGCAGTACTTC. This translates into CASSGLAGGLKAYEQYF.

The rearrangement links TRBV5-1 to TRBJ2-3; D is uncertain. The V end was cut by 0 bases, the J end by 4 bases, with 6 bases between. Germline V CDR1 and CDR2: SGHRS, YFSETQ. The CDR3 is made up of 13 amino acids. The CDR3 loop is CASSLERPDTQYF. The CDR3 DNA follows: TGCGCCAGCAGCTTGGAGCGTCCAGATACGCAGTATTTT.

The chain carries TRBV6-5 and TRBJ2-7; D unclear. The CDR3 runs to 11 residues. CDR1 is MNHEY and CDR2 is SVGAGI in the germline V gene. V was pared by 7 bases and J by 4 bases, with 8 bases between. The CDR3 protein is CASTLKYEQYF. As DNA, the CDR3 is TGTGCCAGCACCTTGAAATACGAGCAGTACTTC.